The 30 T cell receptor beta chains presented below share a single source sample, sequenced in a study of cytomegalovirus exposure and HLA in healthy donors. The PCR contained 60 Vbeta and 13 Jbeta primers. Sequencing used immunoSEQ multiplex PCR; TCRdb keeps in-frame clones, though not all of them. Altogether approximately 220,000 clones are present, over 70% being singletons, with the ten largest covering roughly 0.75%. The sequenced material came from PBMCs. The receptor set was obtained from a boy aged 2 to 9 in good health and CMV-seronegative.

The V call is TRBV5-4, the J call TRBJ2-4, with TRBD2 matching over 9 bases. CDR3 length equals 15 residues. Germline V gene lookup returns CDR1 SGHNT and CDR2 YYREEE (reference sequence). The ends lost 3 bases at V and 7 bases at J; junction bases unmatched: 8. In nucleotides, the CDR3 is TGTGCCAGCAGCTACGCTGGCGGGGGGGCGAACATTCAGTACTTC. It codes for CASSYAGGGANIQYF.

This clone was seen only once. The V and J genes are TRBV9 and TRBJ2-3, with D unclear. Germline lookup yields CDR1 SGDLS and CDR2 YYNGEE. V was clipped by 4 bases and J by 0 bases, with 15 bases between them. CDR3 length: 16 residues. The CDR3 DNA sequence: TGTGCCAGCAGCACTCCCCTTTTGAAGAGCACAGATACGCAGTATTTT. This codes for CASSTPLLKSTDTQYF.

V usage is TRBV4-1 and J usage is TRBJ2-1; 8 bases line up with TRBD1. Germline CDR1 is MGHRA and CDR2 is YSYEKL. The CDR3 covers 16 residues. The trim removed 4 bases at V and 2 bases at J, leaving 7 bases unmatched. The CDR3 loop reads CASSLLQGVAYNEQFF. In nucleotides, the CDR3 is TGCGCCAGCAGCCTCTTACAGGGGGTGGCCTACAATGAGCAGTTCTTC.

CDR3 DNA: TGTGCCAGCAGTCCCAGCGGGAGAAACATTCAGTACTTC. It specifies CASSPSGRNIQYF. The chain joins TRBV2 to TRBJ2-4, with 8 nucleotides matching TRBD2. V was clipped by 5 bases and J by 6 bases; unmatched bases: 3. CDR3 size: 13 residues. Looked up from germline, CDR1 is SNHLY and CDR2 is FYNNEI.

The V and J genes are TRBV6-5 and TRBJ2-1; 8 bases match TRBD2. The CDR3 totals 14 residues. Looked up from germline, CDR1 is MNHEY and CDR2 is SVGAGI. J gave up 6 bases and V 6 bases, and 7 bases lay outside the gene matches. CDR3 DNA sequence: TGTGCCAGCAGCCTAGGACTAGCAGCCAATGAGCAGTTCTTC. Its protein is CASSLGLAANEQFF.

This chain links TRBV1 with TRBJ1-2; the D call TRBD1 from the table was never checked on the DNA. TRBV1 is a pseudogene locus. The CDR3 consists of 14 residues. CDR3 protein: CTSSSSMTDYGYTF. Written as DNA, the CDR3 is TGCACCAGCAGCAGTTCTATGACAGACTATGGCTACACCTTC.

The chain has TRBV6-6 and TRBJ2-1, with TRBD2 identical over 7 bases. Germline V gene sequence: CDR1 MNHNY, CDR2 SVGAGI (reference sequence). Germline trimming cut 1 base from V and 9 bases from J; bases unmatched to any gene: 6. The CDR3 totals 14 residues. For the CDR3, the DNA is TGTGCCAGCAGTTACTATGGGGGGGTTAGTGAGCAGTTCTTC. It translates to CASSYYGGVSEQFF.

V is TRBV5-1 and J is TRBJ2-7; 7 bases fit TRBD1. Germline trimming cut 5 bases from V and 3 bases from J; bases unmatched to any gene: 11. Germline V gene sequence: CDR1 SGHRS, CDR2 YFSETQ. CDR3 size: 15 residues. CDR3 nucleotide sequence: TGCGCCAGCAGTCCTGACAGGGTTTTCAGCTACGAGCAGTACTTC. It encodes CASSPDRVFSYEQYF.

V gene TRBV6-5 combines with J gene TRBJ1-5; TRBD1 agrees at 8 bases. V was pared by 2 bases and J by 2 bases, with 5 bases of the junction left unmatched. The CDR3 totals 16 residues. The V gene's germline CDR1 is MNHEY and CDR2 SVGAGI. CDR3 DNA sequence: TGTGCCAGCAGTTACCCAGACAGGGGAGGCAATCAGCCCCAGCATTTT. Its protein product is CASSYPDRGGNQPQHF.

This chain connects TRBV2 to TRBJ2-5; D perhaps matches TRBD1 (6 bases). The V gene lost 8 bases and the J gene lost 5 bases, with 15 bases spanning the gap. CDR1 SNHLY and CDR2 FYNNEI come from the germline V gene. The CDR3 consists of 13 residues. CDR3 loop: CASGTGLGETQYF. The DNA of the CDR3 is TGTGCCAGCGGAACAGGGCTGGGGGAGACCCAGTACTTC.

This chain joins TRBV6-4 and TRBJ2-1; 12 bases are a match to TRBD2. The V gene end was trimmed by 6 bases and the J gene end by 4 bases; junction bases not matched to a gene: 1. The germline V gene encodes CDR1 MRHNA and CDR2 SNTAGT. This CDR3 contains 14 residues. CDR3 sequence: CASSLAGGYNEQFF. As DNA, the CDR3 is TGTGCCAGCAGCCTAGCGGGAGGGTACAATGAGCAGTTCTTC.

The V gene is TRBV5-3, the J gene TRBJ2-6; D might be TRBD1 (6 bases). TRBV5-3 is designated an ORF whose function remains uncertain. The length of the CDR3 is 19 residues. V gave up 1 base and J gave up 0 bases, with 17 bases separating them. The CDR3 region is CARSLIMGPGASGANVLTF. CDR3 sequence (DNA): TGTGCCAGAAGCTTGATTATGGGGCCAGGGGCCTCTGGGGCCAACGTCCTGACTTTC.

The rearrangement joins TRBV20-1 to TRBJ2-5, with D possibly being TRBD2 (5 bases). Trimming shortened V by 6 bases and J by 5 bases, and 10 bases separated the two germline ends. There are 11 residues in the CDR3. Germline lookup yields CDR1 DFQATT and CDR2 SNEGSKA (reference sequence). This CDR3 is CSAPRGETQYF. DNA of the CDR3: TGCAGTGCCCCCCGGGGTGAGACCCAGTACTTC.

This clone was seen just once. The V gene is TRBV7-9, the J gene TRBJ2-7; the match to TRBD1 covers 7 bases. The J segment lost 5 bases and the V segment lost 5 bases, leaving 12 bases of the junction unmatched. Looked up from germline, CDR1 is SEHNR and CDR2 is FQNEAQ (reference sequence). The CDR3 sequence is 15 residues long. The CDR3 DNA is TGTGCCAGCAGCCAGTTTCGAGACAGGGTCCACGAGCAGTACTTC. Translated, it gives CASSQFRDRVHEQYF.

The V call is TRBV7-2, the J call TRBJ2-1, with D unresolved. Germline V lookup: CDR1 SGHTA, CDR2 FQGNSA. The ends were cut back, 1 base at V and 15 bases at J, with 16 bases in the middle. CDR3 length equals 13 residues. In nucleotides, the CDR3 is TGTGCCAGCAGCTTAGGCCTATATACCCGTGTGTTCTTC. Translated: CASSLGLYTRVFF.

The chain joins TRBV4-2 to TRBJ2-4; D might be TRBD1 (6 bases). Germline values: CDR1 LGHNA, CDR2 YNFKEQ. The CDR3 totals 11 residues. V lost 3 bases, J lost 15 bases, and 12 bases lay in between. CDR3 residues: CASSHHRGGYF. The CDR3 nucleotides read TGTGCCAGCAGCCACCACCGAGGGGGGTACTTC.

This chain joins TRBV6-5 and TRBJ1-1; 10 nucleotides line up with TRBD1. The CDR3 length is 13 residues. Germline-derived CDR1 and CDR2 are MNHEY and SVGAGI. Trimming cost V 7 bases and J 12 bases; bases outside gene matches: 11. CDR3 in DNA: TGTGCCAGCATTAAGACAGGGGGCTGGGTAACTTTCTTT. It is translated as CASIKTGGWVTFF.

V usage is TRBV2 and J usage is TRBJ2-7; weak D call: TRBD1 (5 bases). This CDR3 is 11 amino acids long. In germline, CDR1 is SNHLY, CDR2 FYNNEI. Trimming took 3 bases from V and 6 from J, leaving 6 bases between them. The CDR3, as DNA: TGTGCCAGCAGTGACAGGGTCGAGCAGTACTTC. Protein: CASSDRVEQYF.

The rearrangement joins TRBV2 to TRBJ1-1, with 8 nucleotides matching TRBD1. Germline V gene lookup returns CDR1 SNHLY and CDR2 FYNNEI. Losses at the gene ends were 1 base for V and 7 bases for J; bases not matched to a gene: 8. This CDR3 has 15 amino acids. CDR3: CASSEGRGTGGEAFF. The CDR3 DNA sequence: TGTGCCAGCAGTGAAGGCAGGGGGACAGGCGGTGAAGCTTTCTTT.

The V and J genes are TRBV19 and TRBJ1-1, with no clear D. CDR1 is LNHDA, CDR2 SQIVND, per germline (reference sequence). The CDR3 is 14 amino acids. V was shortened by 1 base and J by 0 bases, with 6 bases between the two germline ends. CDR3 protein: CASSIGALNTEAFF. The CDR3 DNA reads as TGTGCCAGTAGTATAGGGGCTTTGAACACTGAAGCTTTCTTT.

For this clone: An end of the junction differs from the germline gene, which may be a read error. The chain couples TRBV30 to TRBJ1-2, with D possibly TRBD1 on 6 matching bases. Germline assignment: CDR1 GTSNPN and CDR2 SVGIG (reference sequence). The CDR3 extends over 11 amino acids. The CDR3 region has the DNA TGTGCCTGGGACAGGAACTACGGCTACACCTTC. It yields the protein CAWDRNYGYTF.

This chain links TRBV10-3 with TRBJ2-5, with 10 bases matching TRBD2. The J segment lost 2 bases and the V segment lost 7 bases, leaving 7 bases of the junction unmatched. Looked up from germline, CDR1 is ENHRY and CDR2 is SYGVKD. The CDR3 is 15 amino acids. This chain's CDR3 is CAIKGVAGGQETQYF. CDR3 DNA sequence: TGTGCCATCAAGGGAGTAGCGGGGGGTCAAGAGACCCAGTACTTC.

The V gene is TRBV5-6, the J gene TRBJ2-4, with 10 nucleotides matching TRBD1. Germline V gene sequence: CDR1 SGHDT, CDR2 YYEEEE. The CDR3 is 16 residues long. The ends lost 1 base at V and 4 bases at J; junction bases unmatched: 5. In nucleotides, the CDR3 is TGTGCCAGCAGCTTGATGGACAGGGGGGTAAAAAACATTCAGTACTTC. Amino acid sequence: CASSLMDRGVKNIQYF.

The gene calls are TRBV18 and TRBJ2-7; TRBD1 matches 9 bases. V was clipped by 3 bases and J by 2 bases; unmatched bases: 8. CDR1 KGHSH and CDR2 LQKENI come from the germline V gene. The CDR3 is 16 amino acids. The CDR3 protein is CASSPLGTGLTYEQYF. The CDR3 bases are TGTGCCAGCTCACCGCTCGGGACAGGGCTGACCTACGAGCAGTACTTC.

The chain employs TRBV6-5 and TRBJ1-1, with D possibly matching TRBD1 (6 bases). The length of the CDR3 is 12 residues. CDR1 MNHEY and CDR2 SVGAGI come from the germline V gene. V was trimmed by 6 bases and J by 5 bases, leaving 10 bases between them. DNA of the CDR3: TGTGCCAGCAGACAGGGTTGGACTGAAGCTTTCTTT. Its protein product is CASRQGWTEAFF.

The V call is TRBV6-1, the J call TRBJ1-4; possible D gene TRBD1, 6 bases. The germline V gene encodes CDR1 MNHNS and CDR2 SASEGT. V lost 6 bases, J lost 4 bases, and 12 bases lay in between. CDR3 length: 14 residues. CDR3 sequence reads: CASRDRTDNEKLFF. CDR3 coding DNA: TGTGCCAGCAGAGACAGGACAGATAATGAAAAACTGTTTTTT.

The chain employs TRBV5-6 and TRBJ2-3; the match to TRBD2 covers 12 bases. CDR1 is SGHDT, CDR2 YYEEEE, per germline. V lost 2 bases and J lost 2; bases outside the gene matches: 6. The CDR3 is 17 residues long. The CDR3 region has the DNA TGTGCCAGCAGCTTTCCGACTAGCGGGAGCTCCACAGATACGCAGTATTTT. Translation: CASSFPTSGSSTDTQYF.

This chain uses TRBV9 with TRBJ2-2; 8 nucleotides agree with TRBD1. Trimming at V came to 0 bases and at J to 6 bases, leaving 7 bases not matched to a gene. Germline V gene data show CDR1 as SGDLS and CDR2 as YYNGEE. CDR3 size: 16 residues. CDR3 bases: TGTGCCAGCAGCGTAGTGCCAGGGGGCAAGTCCGGGGAGCTGTTTTTT. This translates into CASSVVPGGKSGELFF.

The chain recombines TRBV11-2 with TRBJ2-7, with a tentative D call TRBD1 (5 bases). V gave up 0 bases and J gave up 4 bases, with 10 bases separating them. Germline V gene data show CDR1 as SGHAT and CDR2 as FQNNGV. This CDR3 comprises 14 residues. CDR3 DNA: TGTGCCAGCAGCTTAGAGGCACCAGGGTACGAGCAGTACTTC. This translates into CASSLEAPGYEQYF.

This clone came up once. The chain carries TRBV9 and TRBJ1-6; 9 nucleotides agree with TRBD1. Germline assignment: CDR1 SGDLS and CDR2 YYNGEE. The V and J ends lost 3 bases and 7 bases, in that order; junction bases with no gene match: 5. The CDR3 spans 15 residues. The CDR3 nucleotides are TGTGCCAGCAGCGGGGGGACAGGGTCGAATTCACCCCTCCACTTT. Translating it yields CASSGGTGSNSPLHF.